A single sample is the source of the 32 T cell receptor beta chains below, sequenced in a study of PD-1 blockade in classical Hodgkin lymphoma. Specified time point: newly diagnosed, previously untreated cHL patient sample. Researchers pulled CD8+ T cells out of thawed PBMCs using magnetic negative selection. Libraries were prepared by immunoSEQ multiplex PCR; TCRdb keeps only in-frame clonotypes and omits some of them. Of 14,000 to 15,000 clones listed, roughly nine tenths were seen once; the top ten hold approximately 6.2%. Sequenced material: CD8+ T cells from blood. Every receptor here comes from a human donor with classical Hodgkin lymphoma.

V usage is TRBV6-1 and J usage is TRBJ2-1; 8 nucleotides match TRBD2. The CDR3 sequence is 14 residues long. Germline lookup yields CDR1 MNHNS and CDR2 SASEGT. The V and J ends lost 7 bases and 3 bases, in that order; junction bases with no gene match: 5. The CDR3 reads CASKATSGYNEQFF. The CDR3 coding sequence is TGTGCCAGCAAAGCAACTAGCGGCTACAATGAGCAGTTCTTC.

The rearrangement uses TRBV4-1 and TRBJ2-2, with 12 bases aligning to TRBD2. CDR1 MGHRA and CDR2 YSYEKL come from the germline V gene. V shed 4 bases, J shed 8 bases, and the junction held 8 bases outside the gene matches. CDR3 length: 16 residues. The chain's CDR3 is CASSPSLAGGGGELFF. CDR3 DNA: TGCGCCAGCAGCCCCTCACTAGCGGGAGGAGGGGGGGAGCTGTTTTTT.

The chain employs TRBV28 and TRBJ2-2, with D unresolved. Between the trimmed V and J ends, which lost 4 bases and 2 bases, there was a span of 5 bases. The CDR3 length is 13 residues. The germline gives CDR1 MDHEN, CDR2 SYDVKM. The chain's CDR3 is CASSSDNTGELFF. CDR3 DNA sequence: TGTGCCAGCAGTTCCGATAACACCGGGGAGCTGTTTTTT. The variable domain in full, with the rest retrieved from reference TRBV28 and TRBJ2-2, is DVKVTQSSRYLVKRTGEKVFLECVQDMDHENMFWYRQDPGLGLRLIYFSYDVKMKEKGDIPEGYSVSREKKERFSLILESASTNQTSMYLCASSSDNTGELFFGEGSRLTVL.

The CDR3 nucleotides read TGTGCCACCAGCAGAGGCGGGTTAGCGGGAGGGTTCACAGATACGCAGTATTTT. Protein sequence: CATSRGGLAGGFTDTQYF. The rearrangement uses TRBV15 and TRBJ2-3; 11 bases fit TRBD2. In germline, CDR1 is LNHNV, CDR2 YYDKDF (reference sequence). Trimming at V came to 1 base and at J to 2 bases, leaving 8 bases not matched to a gene. CDR3 length equals 18 residues. The full variable domain, completed using reference TRBV15 and TRBJ2-3, is DAMVIQNPRYQVTQFGKPVTLSCSQTLNHNVMYWYQQKSSQAPKLLFHYYDKDFNNEADTPDNFQSRRPNTSFCFLDIRSPGLGDTAMYLCATSRGGLAGGFTDTQYFGPGTRLTVL.

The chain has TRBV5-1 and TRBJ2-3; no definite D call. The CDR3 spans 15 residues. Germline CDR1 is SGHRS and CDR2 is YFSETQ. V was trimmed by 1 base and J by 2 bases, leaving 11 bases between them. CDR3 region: CASSLLQPTTDTQYF. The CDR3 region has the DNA TGCGCCAGCAGCTTGTTACAGCCCACCACAGATACGCAGTATTTT.

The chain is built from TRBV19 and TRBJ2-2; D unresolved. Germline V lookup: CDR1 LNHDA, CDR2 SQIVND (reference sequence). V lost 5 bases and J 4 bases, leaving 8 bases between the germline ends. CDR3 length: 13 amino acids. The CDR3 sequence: CASSLGITGELFF. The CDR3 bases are TGTGCCAGTAGTCTTGGGATCACCGGGGAGCTGTTTTTT. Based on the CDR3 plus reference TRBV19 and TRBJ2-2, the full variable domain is DGGITQSPKYLFRKEGQNVTLSCEQNLNHDAMYWYRQDPGQGLRLIYYSQIVNDFQKGDIAEGYSVSREKKESFPLTVTSAQKNPTAFYLCASSLGITGELFFGEGSRLTVL.

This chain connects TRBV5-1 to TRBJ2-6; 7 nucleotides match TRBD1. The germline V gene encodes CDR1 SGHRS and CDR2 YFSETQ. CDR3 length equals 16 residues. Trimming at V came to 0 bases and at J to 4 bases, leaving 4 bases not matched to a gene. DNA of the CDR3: TGCGCCAGCAGCTTGGGACAGGGTGCCGGGGCCAACGTCCTGACTTTC. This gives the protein CASSLGQGAGANVLTF.

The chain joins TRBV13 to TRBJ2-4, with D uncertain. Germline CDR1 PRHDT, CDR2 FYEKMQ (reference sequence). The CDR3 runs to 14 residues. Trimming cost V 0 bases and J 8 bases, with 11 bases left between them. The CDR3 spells CASSLGMGRDIQYF. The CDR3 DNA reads TGTGCCAGCAGCTTAGGAATGGGTAGGGACATTCAGTACTTC.

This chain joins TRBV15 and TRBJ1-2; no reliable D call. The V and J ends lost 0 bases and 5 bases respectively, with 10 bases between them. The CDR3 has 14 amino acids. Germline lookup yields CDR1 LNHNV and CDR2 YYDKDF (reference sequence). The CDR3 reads CATSRDRELYGYTF. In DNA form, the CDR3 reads TGTGCCACCAGCAGAGATAGGGAACTGTATGGCTACACCTTC.

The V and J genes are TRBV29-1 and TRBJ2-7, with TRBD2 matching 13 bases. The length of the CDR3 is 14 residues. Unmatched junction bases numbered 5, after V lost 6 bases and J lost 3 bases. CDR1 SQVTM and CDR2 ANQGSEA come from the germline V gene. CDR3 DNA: TGCAGCGTACTGGGACTAGCGGGGTTCTACGAGCAGTACTTC. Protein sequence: CSVLGLAGFYEQYF.

CDR3 loop: CASSQVGNEQFF. The CDR3 DNA is TGCGCCAGCAGCCAAGTCGGGAACGAGCAGTTCTTC. The chain couples TRBV4-1 to TRBJ2-1; possibly TRBD2 for D (5 bases). The CDR3 extends over 12 amino acids. Deletions cut 1 base from V and 10 bases from J, with 8 bases between. Germline V gene sequence: CDR1 MGHRA, CDR2 YSYEKL.

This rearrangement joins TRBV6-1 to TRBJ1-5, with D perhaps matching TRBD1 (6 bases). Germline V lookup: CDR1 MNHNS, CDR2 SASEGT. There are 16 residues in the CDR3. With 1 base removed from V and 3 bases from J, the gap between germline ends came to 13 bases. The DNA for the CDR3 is TGTGCCAGCAGTGAAGAAATTGGGGACATCAATCAGCCCCAGCATTTT. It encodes CASSEEIGDINQPQHF.

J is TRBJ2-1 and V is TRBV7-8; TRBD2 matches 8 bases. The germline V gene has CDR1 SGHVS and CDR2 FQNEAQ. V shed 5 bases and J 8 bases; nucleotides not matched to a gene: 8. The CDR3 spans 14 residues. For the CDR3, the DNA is TGTGCCAGCAGCCCCACGGGGGGGGGCTATGAGCAGTTCTTC. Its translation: CASSPTGGGYEQFF. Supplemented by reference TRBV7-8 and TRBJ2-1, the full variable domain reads GAGVSQSPRYKVAKRGQDVALRCDPISGHVSLFWYQQALGQGPEFLTYFQNEAQLDKSGLPSDRFFAERPEGSVSTLKIQRTQQEDSAVYLCASSPTGGGYEQFFGPGTRLTVL.

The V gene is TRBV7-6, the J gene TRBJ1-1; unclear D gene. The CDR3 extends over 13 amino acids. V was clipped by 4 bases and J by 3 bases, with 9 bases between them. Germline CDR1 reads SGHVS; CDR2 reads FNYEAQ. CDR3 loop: CASSSPEDTEAFF. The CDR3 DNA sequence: TGTGCCAGCAGCTCGCCAGAGGACACTGAAGCTTTCTTT.

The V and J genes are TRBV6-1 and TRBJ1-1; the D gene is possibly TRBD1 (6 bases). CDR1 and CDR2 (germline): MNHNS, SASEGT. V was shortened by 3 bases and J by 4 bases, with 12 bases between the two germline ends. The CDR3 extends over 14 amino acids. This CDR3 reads CASSESQGGTEAFF. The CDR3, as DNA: TGTGCCAGCAGTGAGTCACAGGGTGGCACTGAAGCTTTCTTT.

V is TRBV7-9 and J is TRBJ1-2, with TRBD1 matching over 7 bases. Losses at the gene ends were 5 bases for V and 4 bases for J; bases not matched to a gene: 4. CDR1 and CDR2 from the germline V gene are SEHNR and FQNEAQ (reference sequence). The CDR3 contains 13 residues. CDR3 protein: CASSDTGVYGYTF. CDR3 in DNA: TGTGCCAGCAGCGATACAGGGGTCTATGGCTACACCTTC.

The CDR3, as DNA: TGTGCCAGCAGTTACACAGCAGCCATGAACACTGAAGCTTTCTTT. Protein sequence: CASSYTAAMNTEAFF. The chain couples TRBV6-5 to TRBJ1-1, with D unclear. The CDR3 has 15 residues. Germline CDR1 MNHEY, CDR2 SVGAGI. V gave up 2 bases and J gave up 0 bases, with 10 bases separating them.

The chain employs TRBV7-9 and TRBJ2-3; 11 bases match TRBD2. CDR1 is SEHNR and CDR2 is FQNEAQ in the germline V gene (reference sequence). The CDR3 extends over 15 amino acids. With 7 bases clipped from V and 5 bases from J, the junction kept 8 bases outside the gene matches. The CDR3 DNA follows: TGTGCCAGCACCGCGACTAGCGGGACGGGAGATACGCAGTATTTT. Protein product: CASTATSGTGDTQYF.

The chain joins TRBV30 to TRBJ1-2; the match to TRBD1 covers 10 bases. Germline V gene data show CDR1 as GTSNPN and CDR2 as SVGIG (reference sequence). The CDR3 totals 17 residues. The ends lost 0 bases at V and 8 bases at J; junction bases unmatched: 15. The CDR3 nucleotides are TGTGCCTGGAGTGTACCCCTATGGGGGACAGGGGTTAGAGGCTACACCTTC. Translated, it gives CAWSVPLWGTGVRGYTF.

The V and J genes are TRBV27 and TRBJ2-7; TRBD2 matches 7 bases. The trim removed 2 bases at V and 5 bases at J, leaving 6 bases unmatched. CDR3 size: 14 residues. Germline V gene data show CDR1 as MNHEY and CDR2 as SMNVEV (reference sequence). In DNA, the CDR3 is TGTGCCAGCAGTTTAGCGGGAGCTAGGAACGAGCAGTACTTC. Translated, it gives CASSLAGARNEQYF.

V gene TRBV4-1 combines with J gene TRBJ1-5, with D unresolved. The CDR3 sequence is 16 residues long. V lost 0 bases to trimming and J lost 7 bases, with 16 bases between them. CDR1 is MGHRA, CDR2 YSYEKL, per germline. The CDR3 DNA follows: TGCGCCAGCAGCCAAGATACACATTCGTCGAAGCAGCCCCAGCATTTT. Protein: CASSQDTHSSKQPQHF.

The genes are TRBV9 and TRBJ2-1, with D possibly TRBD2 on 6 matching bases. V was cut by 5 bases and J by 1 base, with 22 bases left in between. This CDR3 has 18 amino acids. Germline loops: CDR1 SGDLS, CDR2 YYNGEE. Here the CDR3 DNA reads TGTGCCAGCAGGGACGGGCCGGACGGGAGATTTTCCTACAATGAGCAGTTCTTC. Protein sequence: CASRDGPDGRFSYNEQFF.

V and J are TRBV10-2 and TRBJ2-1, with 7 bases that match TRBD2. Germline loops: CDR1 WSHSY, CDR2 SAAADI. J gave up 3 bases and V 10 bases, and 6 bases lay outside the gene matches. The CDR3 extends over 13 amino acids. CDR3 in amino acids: CAIKRDDYNEQFF. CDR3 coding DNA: TGCGCCATAAAGCGGGATGACTACAATGAGCAGTTCTTC.

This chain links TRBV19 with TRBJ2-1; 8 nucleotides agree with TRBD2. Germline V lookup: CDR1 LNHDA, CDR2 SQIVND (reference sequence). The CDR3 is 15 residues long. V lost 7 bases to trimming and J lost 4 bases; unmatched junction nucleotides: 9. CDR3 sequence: CASKTAGAEYNEQFF. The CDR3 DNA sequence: TGTGCCAGTAAGACAGCGGGAGCTGAATACAATGAGCAGTTCTTC.

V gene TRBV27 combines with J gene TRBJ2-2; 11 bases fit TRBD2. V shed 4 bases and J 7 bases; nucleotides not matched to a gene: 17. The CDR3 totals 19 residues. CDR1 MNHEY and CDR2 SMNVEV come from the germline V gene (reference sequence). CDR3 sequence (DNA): TGTGCCAGCAGTTCCTACCCTAGGGTAACTAGCGGGAGAGTCGGGGAGCTGTTTTTT. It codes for CASSSYPRVTSGRVGELFF.

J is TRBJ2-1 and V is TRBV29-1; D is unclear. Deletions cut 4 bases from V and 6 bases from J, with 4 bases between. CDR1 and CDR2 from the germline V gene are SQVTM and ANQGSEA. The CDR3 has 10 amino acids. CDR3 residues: CSVVSNEQFF. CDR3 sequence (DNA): TGCAGCGTTGTTAGCAATGAGCAGTTCTTC.

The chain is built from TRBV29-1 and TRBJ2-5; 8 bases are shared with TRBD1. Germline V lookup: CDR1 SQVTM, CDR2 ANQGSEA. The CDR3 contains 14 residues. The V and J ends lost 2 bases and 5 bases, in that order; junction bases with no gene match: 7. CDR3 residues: CSVEIAGGLETQYF. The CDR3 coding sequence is TGCAGCGTTGAAATCGCAGGGGGCCTTGAGACCCAGTACTTC.

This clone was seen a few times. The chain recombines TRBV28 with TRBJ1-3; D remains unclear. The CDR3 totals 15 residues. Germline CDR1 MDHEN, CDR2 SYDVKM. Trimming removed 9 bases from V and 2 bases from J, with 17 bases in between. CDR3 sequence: CASSSSRFTGNTIYF. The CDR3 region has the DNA TGTGCCAGTTCCTCCTCCAGGTTCACTGGAAACACCATATATTTT. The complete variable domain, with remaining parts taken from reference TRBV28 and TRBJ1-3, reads DVKVTQSSRYLVKRTGEKVFLECVQDMDHENMFWYRQDPGLGLRLIYFSYDVKMKEKGDIPEGYSVSREKKERFSLILESASTNQTSMYLCASSSSRFTGNTIYFGEGSWLTVV.

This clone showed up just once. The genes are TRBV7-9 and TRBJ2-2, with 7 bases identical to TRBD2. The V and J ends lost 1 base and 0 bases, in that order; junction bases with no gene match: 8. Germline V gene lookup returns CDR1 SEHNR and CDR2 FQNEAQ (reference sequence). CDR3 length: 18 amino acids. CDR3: CASSLVPSGRANTGELFF. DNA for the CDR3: TGTGCCAGCAGCTTAGTTCCTAGCGGCCGGGCGAACACCGGGGAGCTGTTTTTT.

DNA of the CDR3: TGTGCCAGCAGCCCCGTTCGTCGGTCCCCAGATACGCAGTATTTT. Amino acids: CASSPVRRSPDTQYF. J is TRBJ2-3 and V is TRBV7-8; D is undetermined. The germline V and J ends were trimmed by 5 bases and 4 bases, with 16 bases remaining between them. Germline CDR1 SGHVS, CDR2 FQNEAQ. This CDR3 has 15 amino acids.

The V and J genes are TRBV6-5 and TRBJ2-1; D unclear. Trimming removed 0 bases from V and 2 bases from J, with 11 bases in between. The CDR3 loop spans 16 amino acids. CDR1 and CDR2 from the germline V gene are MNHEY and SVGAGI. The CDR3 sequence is CASSYSFGETYNEQFF. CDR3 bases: TGTGCCAGCAGTTACTCGTTTGGGGAAACCTACAATGAGCAGTTCTTC.

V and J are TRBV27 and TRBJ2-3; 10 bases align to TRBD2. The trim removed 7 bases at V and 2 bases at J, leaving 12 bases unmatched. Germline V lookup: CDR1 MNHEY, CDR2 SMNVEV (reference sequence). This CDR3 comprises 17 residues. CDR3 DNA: TGTGCCAGCATCCCAGGAGGACTAGCGGTTTCCACAGATACGCAGTATTTT. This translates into CASIPGGLAVSTDTQYF.